The 17 T cell receptor beta chains in this list originate from one sample, sequenced in a study of T-cell reconstitution after alpha-beta-depleted transplantation in children. Unique molecular identifiers tagged the TCRbeta library. TCRdb reprocessed the PCR reads via MiXCR and lists one record per CDR3 protein. The profile shows around 600,000 distinct CDR3 sequences, roughly a tenth of them singletons. The sequenced sample was PBMCs from the stem cell graft donor, obtained from the stem cell graft. The receptors were gathered from a human donor who donated a stem cell graft to a child with acute myeloid leukemia.

A remark on this clonotype: This may be a read error: a much more frequent sequence differs by one nucleotide. The CDR3 carries no conserved terminal phenylalanine or tryptophan, so it likely arises from a read error. CDR3 amino acids: CASSLGSTNEKLFC. The CDR3 DNA follows: TGTGCCAGCAGCTTAGGGTCAACTAATGAAAAACTGTTTTGT. The rearrangement joins TRBV7-8 to TRBJ1-4; D gene uncertain. V dropped 1 base and J dropped 0 bases, with 3 bases sitting between them. Germline V lookup: CDR1 SGHVS, CDR2 FQNEAQ. CDR3 length: 14 amino acids.

This clonotype was counted only a few times. The chain couples TRBV20-1 to TRBJ2-3; D not resolved. Trimming removed 5 bases from V and 2 bases from J, with 17 bases in between. Germline CDR1 is DFQATT and CDR2 is SNEGSKA (reference sequence). This CDR3 is built from 15 residues. The CDR3 bases are TGCAGTGCTCGCTCGTTCAGACGCTACACAGATACGCAGTATTTT. Protein: CSARSFRRYTDTQYF.

The chain is built from TRBV5-1 and TRBJ2-7, with 11 bases lining up with TRBD1. This CDR3 is built from 19 residues. CDR1 and CDR2 (germline): SGHRS, YFSETQ. After removal of 4 bases from V and 2 bases from J, the junction contained 17 bases not matched to a gene. As DNA, the CDR3 is TGCGCCAGCAGCCTCTCAGGACAGGGGGCTCTAGCAAGACCCTACGAGCAGTACTTC. Translating gives CASSLSGQGALARPYEQYF.

This clonotype was picked up many times. The chain recombines TRBV6-5 with TRBJ2-7; no clear D gene. The ends were cut back, 2 bases at V and 2 bases at J, with 7 bases in the middle. The CDR3 sequence is 13 residues long. CDR1 is MNHEY and CDR2 is SVGAGI in the germline V gene. The CDR3 is CASSYGVTYEQYF. The CDR3 region has the DNA TGTGCCAGCAGTTACGGCGTTACCTACGAGCAGTACTTC.

This clonotype was counted only a few times. The J gene is TRBJ2-3, the V gene TRBV20-1, with TRBD2 identical over 7 bases. Trimming at V came to 1 base and at J to 1 base, leaving 5 bases not matched to a gene. The CDR3 has 15 residues. The V gene's germline CDR1 is DFQATT and CDR2 SNEGSKA (reference sequence). The CDR3 nucleotides are TGCAGTGCTAGAGTGGCCACTAGCGGCACAGATACGCAGTATTTT. Translation gives CSARVATSGTDTQYF.

This clonotype was found a few times. The J gene is TRBJ1-2, the V gene TRBV20-1; possibly TRBD1 for D (6 bases). Germline V gene lookup returns CDR1 DFQATT and CDR2 SNEGSKA (reference sequence). The CDR3 is 13 residues long. Trimming stripped 4 bases from V and 6 bases from J, with 15 bases between. Here the CDR3 reads CSATITGPNGYTF. The CDR3 DNA follows: TGCAGTGCTACAATAACAGGGCCGAATGGCTACACCTTC.

This clonotype was observed a handful of times. V and J are TRBV19 and TRBJ2-1; 12 bases align to TRBD2. Germline V CDR1 and CDR2: LNHDA, SQIVND (reference sequence). This CDR3 has 16 residues. With 7 bases clipped from V and 0 bases from J, the junction kept 4 bases outside the gene matches. The CDR3 nucleotides read TGTGCCAGTACCCTGACTAGCGGGAGCTCCTACAATGAGCAGTTCTTC. Protein: CASTLTSGSSYNEQFF.

The chain recombines TRBV7-8 with TRBJ1-4; D gene ambiguous. Looked up from germline, CDR1 is SGHVS and CDR2 is FQNEAQ. Deletions cut 1 base from V and 5 bases from J, with 8 bases between. There are 14 residues in the CDR3. The CDR3 here is CASSLGSPNEKLFF. The CDR3 nucleotides are TGTGCCAGCAGCTTAGGAAGTCCGAATGAAAAACTGTTTTTT.

This clonotype was picked up a small number of times. The rearrangement joins TRBV4-1 to TRBJ2-1; D is undetermined. The CDR3 contains 15 residues. The ends were cut back, 1 base at V and 4 bases at J, with 11 bases in the middle. Germline values: CDR1 MGHRA, CDR2 YSYEKL. CDR3 coding DNA: TGCGCCAGCAGCCAAGTCCCGGTCGATTACAATGAGCAGTTCTTC. Its translation is CASSQVPVDYNEQFF.

This chain joins TRBV20-1 and TRBJ2-3; D remains unclear. Trimming left V 0 bases short and J 2 bases short, with 12 bases between. Per germline, CDR1 DFQATT and CDR2 SNEGSKA (reference sequence). The CDR3 consists of 15 residues. The CDR3 is CSARDSGKATDTQYF. CDR3 DNA: TGCAGTGCTAGAGATTCCGGCAAGGCCACAGATACGCAGTATTTT.

The rearrangement joins TRBV20-1 to TRBJ2-7; weak D call: TRBD2 (6 bases). With 6 bases removed from V and 0 bases from J, the gap between germline ends came to 12 bases. Germline values: CDR1 DFQATT, CDR2 SNEGSKA (reference sequence). The CDR3 is made up of 13 amino acids. This chain's CDR3 is CSAYSGSSYEQYF. As DNA, the CDR3 is TGCAGTGCGTATAGCGGTAGCTCCTACGAGCAGTACTTC.

The CDR3 region has the DNA TGTGCCGCTGGAAGAAGCGGCAATGAGCAGTTCTTC. Translating it yields CAAGRSGNEQFF. V gene TRBV12-3 or TRBV12-4 combines with J gene TRBJ2-1, with D possibly matching TRBD2 (5 bases). This CDR3 region has 12 residues. The V gene lost 11 bases and the J gene lost 6 bases, with 14 bases spanning the gap.

This rearrangement joins TRBV9 to TRBJ2-7, with a weak D call TRBD2 (7 bases). There are 15 residues in the CDR3. CDR1 is SGDLS and CDR2 is YYNGEE in the germline V gene. V was clipped by 2 bases and J by 3 bases, with 15 bases between them. CDR3 in amino acids: CASSVGGQPSYEQYF. In DNA form, the CDR3 reads TGTGCCAGCAGCGTCGGGGGGCAACCGAGCTACGAGCAGTACTTC.

This clonotype was found a few times. The J gene is TRBJ2-7, the V gene TRBV20-1; 13 positions match TRBD2. Germline CDR1 and CDR2: DFQATT and SNEGSKA (reference sequence). The CDR3 is made up of 15 amino acids. The junction had 11 bases not matched to a gene; V was cut back by 5 bases and J by 7 bases. The CDR3 DNA follows: TGCAGTGCTTCGGGACTAGCGGGGACTCGGGGAGAGCAGTACTTC. This gives the protein CSASGLAGTRGEQYF.

The sample holds many counts of this clonotype. The chain combines TRBV6-1 with TRBJ2-7, with D perhaps assigned TRBD1 or TRBD2 (5 bases each). This CDR3 has 16 residues. CDR1 MNHNS and CDR2 SASEGT come from the germline V gene. Trimming stripped 6 bases from V and 0 bases from J, with 18 bases between. The CDR3 bases are TGTGCCAGCAGCCGAGGGACCGAGCCCAGCTCCTACGAGCAGTACTTC. Translating gives CASSRGTEPSSYEQYF.

This clonotype has at least ten counts. The rearrangement uses TRBV20-1 and TRBJ2-3; a weak D match, TRBD2 (5 bases). The CDR3 sequence is 11 residues long. Trimming pared 2 bases from V and 5 bases from J, leaving 5 bases between. CDR1 is DFQATT and CDR2 is SNEGSKA in the germline V gene (reference sequence). As DNA, the CDR3 is TGCAGTGCTAGACGGGGAGATACGCAGTATTTT. Protein: CSARRGDTQYF.

This clonotype was counted many times. The chain uses TRBV11-3 and TRBJ2-1, with D tentatively TRBD2 (6 bases). Germline lookup yields CDR1 SGHNT and CDR2 YENEEA. Trimming took 5 bases from V and 0 from J, leaving 11 bases between them. CDR3 size: 15 residues. In DNA, the CDR3 is TGTGCCAGCAGCGTTAGCGGTCTCTCCTACAATGAGCAGTTCTTC. It specifies CASSVSGLSYNEQFF.